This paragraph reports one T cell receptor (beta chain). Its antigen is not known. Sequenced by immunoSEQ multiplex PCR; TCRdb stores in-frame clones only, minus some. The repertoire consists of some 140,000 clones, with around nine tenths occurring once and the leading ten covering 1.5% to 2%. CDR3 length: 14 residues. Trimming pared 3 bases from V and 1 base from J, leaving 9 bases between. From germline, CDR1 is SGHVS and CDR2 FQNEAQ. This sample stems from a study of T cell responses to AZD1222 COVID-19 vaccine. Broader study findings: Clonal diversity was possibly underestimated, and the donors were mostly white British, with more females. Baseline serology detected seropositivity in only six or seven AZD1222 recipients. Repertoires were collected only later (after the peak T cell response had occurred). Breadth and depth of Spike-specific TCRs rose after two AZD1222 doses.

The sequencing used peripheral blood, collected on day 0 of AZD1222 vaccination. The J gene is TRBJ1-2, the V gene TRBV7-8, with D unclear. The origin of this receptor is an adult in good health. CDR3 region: CASSFDADNYGYTF. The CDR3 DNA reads TGTGCCAGCAGCTTTGACGCGGATAACTATGGCTACACCTTC.